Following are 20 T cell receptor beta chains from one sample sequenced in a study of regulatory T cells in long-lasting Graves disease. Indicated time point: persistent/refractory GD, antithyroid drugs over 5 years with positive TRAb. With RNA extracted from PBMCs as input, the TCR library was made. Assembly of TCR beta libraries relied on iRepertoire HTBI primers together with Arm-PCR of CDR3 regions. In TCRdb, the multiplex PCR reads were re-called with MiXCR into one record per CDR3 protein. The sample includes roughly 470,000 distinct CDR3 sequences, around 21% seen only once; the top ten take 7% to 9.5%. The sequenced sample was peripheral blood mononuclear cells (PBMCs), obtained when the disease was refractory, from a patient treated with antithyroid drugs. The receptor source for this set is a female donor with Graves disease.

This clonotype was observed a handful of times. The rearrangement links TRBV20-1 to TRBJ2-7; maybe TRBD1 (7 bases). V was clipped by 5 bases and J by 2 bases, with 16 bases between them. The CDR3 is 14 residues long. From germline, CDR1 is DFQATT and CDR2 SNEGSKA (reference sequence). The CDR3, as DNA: TGCAGTGCTGGGGAGGACAGGCCCCCCTACGAGCAGTACTTC. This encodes CSAGEDRPPYEQYF.

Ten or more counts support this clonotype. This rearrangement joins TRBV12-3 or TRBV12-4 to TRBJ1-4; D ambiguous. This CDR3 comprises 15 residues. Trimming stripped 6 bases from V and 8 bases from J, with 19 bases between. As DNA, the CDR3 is TGTGCCAGCAGCCCGGTCCGGGGAAGAGAGGAAAAACTGTTTTTT. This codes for CASSPVRGREEKLFF.

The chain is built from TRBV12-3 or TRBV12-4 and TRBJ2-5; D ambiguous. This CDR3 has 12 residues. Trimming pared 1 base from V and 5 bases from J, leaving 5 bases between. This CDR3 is CASSLEFETQYF. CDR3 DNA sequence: TGTGCCAGCAGTTTAGAGTTCGAGACCCAGTACTTC.

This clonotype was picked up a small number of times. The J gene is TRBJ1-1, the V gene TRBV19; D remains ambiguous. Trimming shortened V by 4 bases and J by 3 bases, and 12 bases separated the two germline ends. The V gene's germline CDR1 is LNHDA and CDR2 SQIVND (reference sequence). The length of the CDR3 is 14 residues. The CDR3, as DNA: TGTGCCAGTAGTAAGGGCGGAGCGGACACTGAAGCTTTCTTT. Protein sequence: CASSKGGADTEAFF.

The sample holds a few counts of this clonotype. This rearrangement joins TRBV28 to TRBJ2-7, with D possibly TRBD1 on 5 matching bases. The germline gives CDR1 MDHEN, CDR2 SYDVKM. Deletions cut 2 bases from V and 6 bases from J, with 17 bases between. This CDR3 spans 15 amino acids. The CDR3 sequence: CASSLDVQGKSEQYF. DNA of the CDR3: TGTGCCAGCAGTTTAGATGTCCAGGGTAAGAGCGAGCAGTACTTC.

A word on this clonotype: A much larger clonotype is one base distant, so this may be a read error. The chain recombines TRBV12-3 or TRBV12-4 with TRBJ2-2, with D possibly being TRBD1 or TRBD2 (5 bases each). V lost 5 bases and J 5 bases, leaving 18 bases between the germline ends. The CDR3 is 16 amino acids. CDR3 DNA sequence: TGTGCCAGCAGTGGCCCTCGGGGCGCGGTGACCGGGGAGCTGTTTTTT. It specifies CASSGPRGAVTGELFF.

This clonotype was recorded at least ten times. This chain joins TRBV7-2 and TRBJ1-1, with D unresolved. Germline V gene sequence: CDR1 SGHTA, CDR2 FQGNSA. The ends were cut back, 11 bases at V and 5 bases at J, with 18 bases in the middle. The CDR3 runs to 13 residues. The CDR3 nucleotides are TGTGCCTCACGGTTTAGAATGGGTACTGAAGCTTTCTTT. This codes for CASRFRMGTEAFF.

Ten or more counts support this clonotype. The CDR3 DNA sequence: TGTGCCAGCAGTTGGAGCCTCTCCTACGAGCAGTACTTC. As protein: CASSWSLSYEQYF. The chain uses TRBV6-2 or TRBV6-3 and TRBJ2-7; D gene ambiguous. CDR1 is MNHEY, CDR2 SVGEGT, per germline. V gave up 4 bases and J gave up 0 bases, with 7 bases separating them. There are 13 residues in the CDR3.

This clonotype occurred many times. CDR3 sequence reads: CASSPSGGSTEAFF. The CDR3 DNA reads TGTGCCAGCAGTCCCTCGGGAGGTAGCACTGAAGCTTTCTTT. The chain uses TRBV6-1 and TRBJ1-1; D ambiguous. Trimming removed 5 bases at V and 4 bases at J, with 14 bases between. The CDR3 has 14 amino acids. Per the germline V gene, CDR1 is MNHNS and CDR2 is SASEGT.

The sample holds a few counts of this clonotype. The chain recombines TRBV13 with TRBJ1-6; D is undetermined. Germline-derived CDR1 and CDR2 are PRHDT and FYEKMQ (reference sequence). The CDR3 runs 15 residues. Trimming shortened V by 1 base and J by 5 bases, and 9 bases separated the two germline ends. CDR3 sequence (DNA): TGTGCCAGCAGCTTAGCGCCGGCCGATAATTCACCCCTCCACTTT. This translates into CASSLAPADNSPLHF.

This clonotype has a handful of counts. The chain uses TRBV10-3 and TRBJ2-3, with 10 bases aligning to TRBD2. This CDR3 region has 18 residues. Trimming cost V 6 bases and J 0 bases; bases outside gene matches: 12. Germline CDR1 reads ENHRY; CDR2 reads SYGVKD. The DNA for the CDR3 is TGTGCCATCAGCCTGAGAGGTAGCGGGAGGATTAGCACAGATACGCAGTATTTT. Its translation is CAISLRGSGRISTDTQYF.

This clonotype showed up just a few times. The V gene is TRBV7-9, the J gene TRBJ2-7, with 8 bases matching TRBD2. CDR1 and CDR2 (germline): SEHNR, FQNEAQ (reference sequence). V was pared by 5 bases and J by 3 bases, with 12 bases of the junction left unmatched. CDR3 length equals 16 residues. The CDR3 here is CASSPWLTSDFYEQYF. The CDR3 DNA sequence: TGTGCCAGCAGCCCTTGGCTGACTAGCGACTTCTACGAGCAGTACTTC.

The CDR3 spells CASSLNPGNIGNTIYF. The CDR3 DNA sequence: TGTGCCAGCAGCCTGAACCCGGGGAACATCGGAAACACCATATATTTT. The rearrangement uses TRBV7-8 and TRBJ1-3; D gene uncertain. The V gene lost 5 bases and the J gene lost 4 bases, with 18 bases spanning the gap. Per the germline V gene, CDR1 is SGHVS and CDR2 is FQNEAQ. This CDR3 has 16 residues.

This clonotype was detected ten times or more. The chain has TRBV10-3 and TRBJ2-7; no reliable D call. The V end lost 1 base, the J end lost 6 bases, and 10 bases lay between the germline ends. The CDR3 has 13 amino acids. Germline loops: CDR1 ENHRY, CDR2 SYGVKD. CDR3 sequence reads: CAISELSVGEQYF. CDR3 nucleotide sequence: TGTGCCATCAGTGAGTTATCTGTGGGCGAGCAGTACTTC.

DNA of the CDR3: TGTGCCAGCAGCACTAGACAGGGGAACACCGGGGAGCTGTTTTTT. Protein: CASSTRQGNTGELFF. This chain uses TRBV7-9 with TRBJ2-2; TRBD1 matches at 7 bases. V lost 5 bases and J lost 1; bases outside the gene matches: 4. Germline V lookup: CDR1 SEHNR, CDR2 FQNEAQ (reference sequence). The length of the CDR3 is 15 residues.

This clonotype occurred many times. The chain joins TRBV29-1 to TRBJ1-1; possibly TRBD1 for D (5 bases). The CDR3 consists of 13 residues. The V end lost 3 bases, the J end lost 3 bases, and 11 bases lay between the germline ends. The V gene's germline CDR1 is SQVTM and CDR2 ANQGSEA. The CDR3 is CSVEDTAYTEAFF. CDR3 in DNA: TGCAGCGTTGAGGACACGGCCTACACTGAAGCTTTCTTT.

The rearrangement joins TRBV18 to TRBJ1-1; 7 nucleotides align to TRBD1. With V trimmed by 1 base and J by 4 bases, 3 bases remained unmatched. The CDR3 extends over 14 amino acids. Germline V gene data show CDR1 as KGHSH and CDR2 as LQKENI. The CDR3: CASSPQTGSTEAFF. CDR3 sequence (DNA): TGTGCCAGCTCACCACAGACAGGGAGCACTGAAGCTTTCTTT. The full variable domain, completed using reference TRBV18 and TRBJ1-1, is NAGVMQNPRHLVRRRGQEARLRCSPMKGHSHVYWYRQLPEEGLKFMVYLQKENIIDESGMPKERFSAEFPKEGPSILRIQQVVRGDSAAYFCASSPQTGSTEAFFGQGTRLTVV.

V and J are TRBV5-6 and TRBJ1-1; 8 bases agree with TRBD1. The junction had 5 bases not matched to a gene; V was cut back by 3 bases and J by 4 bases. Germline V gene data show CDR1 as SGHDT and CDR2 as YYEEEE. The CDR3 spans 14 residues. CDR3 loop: CASSSGTGTTEAFF. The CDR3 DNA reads TGTGCCAGCAGCTCTGGGACAGGAACCACTGAAGCTTTCTTT.

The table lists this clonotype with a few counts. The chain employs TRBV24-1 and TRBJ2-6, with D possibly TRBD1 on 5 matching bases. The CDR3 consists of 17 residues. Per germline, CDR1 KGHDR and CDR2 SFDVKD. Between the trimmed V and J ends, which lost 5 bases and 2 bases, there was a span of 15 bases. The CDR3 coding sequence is TGTGCCACCAGTGCCAATAAACAAGGGGCTGGGGCCAACGTCCTGACTTTC. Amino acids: CATSANKQGAGANVLTF.

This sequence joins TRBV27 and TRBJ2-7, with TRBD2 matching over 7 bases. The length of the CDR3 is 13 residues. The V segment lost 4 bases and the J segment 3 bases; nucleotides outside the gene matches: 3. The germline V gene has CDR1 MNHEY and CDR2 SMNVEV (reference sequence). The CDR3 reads CASSWTRGYEQYF. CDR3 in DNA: TGTGCCAGCAGTTGGACTAGGGGCTACGAGCAGTACTTC.